This T cell receptor (beta chain) stems from a study of early T cells in non-severe SARS-CoV-2 infection (dated by TCRdb to about 2021). For context, the study as a whole: TCR sequencing used bulk RNA from unsorted whole blood, so alpha and beta chains could not be paired. The research as a whole found: VDJdb matching was skewed toward anti-spike CD8 responses and likely underestimated virus-specific expansions, missing private and CD4 specificities.

This clonotype has ten or more counts. Its specific antigen is unknown. Base qualities are missing; no much larger clone stands one base away. The library was prepared using 5' RACE. The reads were generated on a NextSeq 500. To correct for sequencing error and PCR bias, the TCR library protocol tagged individual cDNA molecules with unique molecular identifiers. TCR alpha and beta chains were both sequenced, and the abundances of alpha and beta sequences in each sample were closely correlated with each other. From the authors' description of their analysis: V gene, J gene and CDR3 annotation of TCR sequences was performed with Decombinator V4. Expanded TCRs were defined as changing significantly between any two time points under a Poisson model with p below 0.0001. TCR abundances were normalised to the total number of TCRs sequenced per sample and were expressed as counts per million. TRAV1-2 paired with TRAJ12, TRAJ20 or TRAJ33 defined MAIT TCRs, while TRAV10 paired with TRAJ18 defined iNKT TCRs. VDJdb, accessed 1 November 2021, was searched for CMV, EBV and SARS-CoV-2 annotated TCRs, with TCRs annotated for multiple antigens excluded. The public reads were quality trimmed at Q25 with fastp and then assembled into clones with MiXCR by TCRdb, keeping productive beta chains. CDR3 protein duplicates are merged, each entry listing the most common genes and DNA. The V and J calls shown here were made by TCRdb, not taken from the authors' results. Within this sample are nearly 60,000 distinct CDR3 sequences, with roughly 12% of them counted one time only. More than 8.5% of the sample comes from the top ten.

The CDR3 starts with the cysteine, ends with the phenylalanine, and has 16 residues. Only the CDR3 region is kept as DNA, spanning 48 bases read in frame from base 1. According to the germline V gene, CDR1 reads MNHEY and CDR2 reads SVGEGT. The V end gives up 7 bases and the J end 1 base, leaving 13 bases in the junction not matched to a gene. A case-control design nested within a healthcare worker cohort in London, UK, was used, with weekly nasopharyngeal swab PCR tests and blood sampling performed. Healthcare workers were recruited during the week of the UK lockdown, between 23 and 31 March 2020, and followed weekly for up to roughly 16 weeks.

Specimen: whole blood. The chain employs TRBV6-2 or TRBV6-3 and TRBJ2-7, with 7 bases aligning to TRBD2. The origin of this receptor is an adult who was a healthcare worker with PCR-confirmed SARS-CoV-2 infection or an uninfected control (not recorded which). The DNA sequence follows: TGTGCCAGCACCCTACAAGAACTAGCGTCTTCCTACGAGCAGTACTTC. Translation gives CASTLQELASSYEQYF.